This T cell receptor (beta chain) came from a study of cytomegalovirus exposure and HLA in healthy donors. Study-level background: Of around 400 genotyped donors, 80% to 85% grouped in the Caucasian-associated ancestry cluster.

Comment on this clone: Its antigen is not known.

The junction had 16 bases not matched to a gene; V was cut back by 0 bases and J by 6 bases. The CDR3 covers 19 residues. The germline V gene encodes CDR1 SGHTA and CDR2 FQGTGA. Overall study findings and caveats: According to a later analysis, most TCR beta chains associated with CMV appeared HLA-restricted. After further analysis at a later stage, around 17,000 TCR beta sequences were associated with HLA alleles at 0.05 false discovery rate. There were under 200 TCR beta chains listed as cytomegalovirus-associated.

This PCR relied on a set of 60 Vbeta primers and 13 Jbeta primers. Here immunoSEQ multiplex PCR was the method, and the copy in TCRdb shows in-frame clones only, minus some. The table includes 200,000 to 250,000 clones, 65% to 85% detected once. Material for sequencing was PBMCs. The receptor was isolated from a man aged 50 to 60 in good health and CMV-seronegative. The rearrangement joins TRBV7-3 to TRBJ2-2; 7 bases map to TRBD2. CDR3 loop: CASSLTRPISGRYPGELFF. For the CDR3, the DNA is TGTGCCAGCAGCTTAACCCGCCCGATTAGCGGGCGGTATCCCGGGGAGCTGTTTTTT.